This T cell receptor beta chain stems from a study of Graves' ophthalmopathy and Graves' hyperthyroidism. Study-level findings and limits: Separation of ophthalmopathy from stable hyperthyroidism was achieved by a 13-signature model, at 85% to 90% sensitivity and approximately 81% specificity.

This clonotype has ten or more counts. Its specificity is unknown. The J segment lost 5 bases and the V segment lost 6 bases, leaving 2 bases of the junction unmatched. The CDR3 totals 12 residues. Per germline, CDR1 SQVTM and CDR2 ANQGSEA. TCR beta CDR3 regions were amplified from RNA transcripts. First-round RT-PCR employed HTBI primers, with a second-round multiplex PCR after it. Each CDR3 protein gets one entry after TCRdb re-called the multiplex PCR reads with MiXCR. This table has about 370,000 distinct CDR3 sequences, around 20% appearing once. Under 3 months in duration, the ophthalmopathy in affected donors had moderate-to-severe activity, CAS ≥3 and NOSPECS ≥4. Exclusion covered patients with other autoimmune diseases or uncontrolled infections (as well as pregnancy or lactation). It was on clinical symptoms, serum thyroxine, TRAb, thyroid ultrasound and orbital computed tomography that diagnosis relied.

This receptor was taken from a woman aged 18 to 35 with Graves' ophthalmopathy. The chain carries TRBV29-1 and TRBJ2-5; 11 bases fit TRBD2. Input material: peripheral blood. The CDR3 DNA is TGCAGCGTCCGGACTAGCGGGGAGACCCAGTACTTC. Protein product: CSVRTSGETQYF.